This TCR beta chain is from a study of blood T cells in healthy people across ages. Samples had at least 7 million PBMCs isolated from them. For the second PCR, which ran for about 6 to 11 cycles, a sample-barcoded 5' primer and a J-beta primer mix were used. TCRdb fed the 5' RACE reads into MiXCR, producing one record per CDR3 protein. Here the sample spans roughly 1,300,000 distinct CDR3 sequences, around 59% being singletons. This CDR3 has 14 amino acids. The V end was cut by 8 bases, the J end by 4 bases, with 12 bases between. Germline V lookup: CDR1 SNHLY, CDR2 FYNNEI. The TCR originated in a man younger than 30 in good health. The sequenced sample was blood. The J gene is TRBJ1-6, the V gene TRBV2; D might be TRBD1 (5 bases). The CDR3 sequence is CASGGGWYNSPLHF. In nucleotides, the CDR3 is TGTGCCAGCGGGGGGGGTTGGTATAATTCACCCCTCCACTTT.